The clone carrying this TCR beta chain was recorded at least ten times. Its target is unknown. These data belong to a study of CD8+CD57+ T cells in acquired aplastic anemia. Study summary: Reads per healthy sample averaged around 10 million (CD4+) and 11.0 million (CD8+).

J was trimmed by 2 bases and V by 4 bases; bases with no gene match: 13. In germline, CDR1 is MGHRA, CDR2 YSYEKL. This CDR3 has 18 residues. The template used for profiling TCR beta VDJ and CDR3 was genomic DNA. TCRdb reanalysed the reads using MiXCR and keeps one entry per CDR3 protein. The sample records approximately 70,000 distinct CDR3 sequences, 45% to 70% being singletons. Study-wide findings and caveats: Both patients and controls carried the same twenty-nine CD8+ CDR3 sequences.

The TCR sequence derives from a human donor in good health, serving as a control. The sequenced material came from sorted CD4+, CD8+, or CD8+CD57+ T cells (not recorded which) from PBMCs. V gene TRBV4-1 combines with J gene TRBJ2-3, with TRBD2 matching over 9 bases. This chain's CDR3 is CASSLYLAGIPSTDTQYF. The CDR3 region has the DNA TGCGCCAGCAGCCTATACCTAGCGGGGATCCCTTCCACAGATACGCAGTATTTT.